Presented here are 20 T cell receptor beta chains from one specimen sequenced in a study of naive and memory T cell subsets. An equimolar mix of two oligonucleotides served as the beta constant-region primer for TRBC1 and TRBC2. TCRdb analysed the UMI-ligation and nested PCR reads with MiXCR anew, one entry per CDR3 protein. The sample has 65,000 to 85,000 distinct CDR3 sequences; around 13% are singletons. The sequencing sample was made of central memory CD4+ T cells from blood. The receptors come from a human donor in good health.

The chain joins TRBV4-3 to TRBJ2-2; the match to TRBD2 covers 12 bases. Germline CDR1 and CDR2: LGHNA and YSLEER. J lost 6 bases, V lost 4 bases, and 12 bases had no gene match. The CDR3 runs 18 residues. Here the CDR3 reads CASSPYPTSGSVAGELFF. The CDR3 coding sequence is TGCGCCAGCAGCCCATACCCGACTAGCGGGAGTGTCGCCGGGGAGCTGTTTTTT.

The J gene is TRBJ2-3, the V gene TRBV2; D not certain. With 2 bases removed from V and 2 bases from J, the gap between germline ends came to 11 bases. This CDR3 region has 15 residues. CDR1 is SNHLY and CDR2 is FYNNEI in the germline V gene. The CDR3 DNA reads TGTGCCAGCAGTGAATCCCTCGTGGCCACAGATACGCAGTATTTT. Its protein is CASSESLVATDTQYF.

In its sample, this clonotype was seen a few times. This chain's CDR3 is CSAVERQGIVDTQYF. The CDR3 region has the DNA TGCAGTGCTGTCGAAAGACAGGGGATTGTGGATACGCAGTATTTT. This chain joins TRBV20-1 and TRBJ2-3, with 8 bases lining up with TRBD1. Unmatched junction bases numbered 13, after V lost 5 bases and J lost 6 bases. The CDR3 loop spans 15 amino acids. Germline V gene sequence: CDR1 DFQATT, CDR2 SNEGSKA (reference sequence).

The sample holds a few counts of this clonotype. The chain employs TRBV2 and TRBJ2-2; 9 positions agree with TRBD1. The CDR3 length is 15 residues. The ends lost 6 bases at V and 5 bases at J; junction bases unmatched: 7. Germline-derived CDR1 and CDR2 are SNHLY and FYNNEI. The CDR3 spells CASRPQGALTGELFF. The CDR3 nucleotides are TGTGCCAGCAGGCCACAGGGGGCGCTTACCGGGGAGCTGTTTTTT.

In this sample, this clonotype turned up a few times. V usage is TRBV2 and J usage is TRBJ2-6, with 9 bases that match TRBD1. From germline, CDR1 is SNHLY and CDR2 FYNNEI. V was pared by 6 bases and J by 6 bases, with 3 bases of the junction left unmatched. This CDR3 spans 14 amino acids. CDR3 coding DNA: TGTGCCAGCAGGACAGGGGGTTCGGCCAACGTCCTGACTTTC. Translating gives CASRTGGSANVLTF.

The genes are TRBV29-1 and TRBJ2-1, with 16 bases identical to TRBD2. The J segment lost 2 bases and the V segment lost 4 bases, leaving 14 bases of the junction unmatched. CDR1 is SQVTM, CDR2 ANQGSEA, per germline. The CDR3 has 20 amino acids. As DNA, the CDR3 is TGCAGCGTTGCCCCTCGGGGACTAGCGGGAGGGCCGAGGGCCTACAATGAGCAGTTCTTC. The encoded protein is CSVAPRGLAGGPRAYNEQFF.

The chain uses TRBV27 and TRBJ2-7; 7 positions agree with TRBD1. CDR1 and CDR2 (germline): MNHEY, SMNVEV (reference sequence). The ends lost 0 bases at V and 11 bases at J; junction bases unmatched: 13. The CDR3 covers 15 residues. CDR3 sequence: CASSLSGDSRRRKYF. The CDR3 DNA is TGTGCCAGCAGTTTATCAGGGGACAGCCGCCGAAGGAAGTACTTC.

This chain uses TRBV29-1 with TRBJ1-2; D gene ambiguous. CDR1 is SQVTM, CDR2 ANQGSEA, per germline. The CDR3 is 13 amino acids. Trimming shortened V by 4 bases and J by 0 bases, and 9 bases separated the two germline ends. The CDR3 region has the DNA TGCAGCGTTGGAGATAGAGCTAACTATGGCTACACCTTC. Its translation is CSVGDRANYGYTF.

There are a few counts of this clonotype. The chain links TRBV7-2 to TRBJ1-2, with a weak D call TRBD1 (6 bases). Germline lookup yields CDR1 SGHTA and CDR2 FQGNSA. The CDR3 sequence is 15 residues long. Trimming shortened V by 0 bases and J by 0 bases, and 8 bases separated the two germline ends. The DNA of the CDR3 is TGTGCCAGCAGCTTAGCAAGGGGGTCTAACTATGGCTACACCTTC. It yields the protein CASSLARGSNYGYTF.

This clonotype was seen only a few times. The gene calls are TRBV27 and TRBJ1-4; D remains unclear. This CDR3 has 15 residues. V lost 8 bases to trimming and J lost 4 bases, with 17 bases between them. The germline gives CDR1 MNHEY, CDR2 SMNVEV (reference sequence). The CDR3 loop reads CASVKTAGINEKLFF. The CDR3 DNA sequence: TGTGCCAGCGTCAAAACGGCGGGTATTAATGAAAAACTGTTTTTT.

This clonotype has more than one count but fewer than ten. This rearrangement joins TRBV5-1 to TRBJ2-7, with D tentatively TRBD1 or TRBD2 (6 bases each). Trimming left V 0 bases short and J 3 bases short, with 10 bases between. The CDR3 is made up of 14 amino acids. Germline V gene lookup returns CDR1 SGHRS and CDR2 YFSETQ. The CDR3 DNA reads TGCGCCAGCAGCTTGGTCGGGGGCGACTACGAGCAGTACTTC. It is translated as CASSLVGGDYEQYF.

This clonotype came up many times. The CDR3 nucleotides read TGTGCCAGCAGCGAAAGACCAGGGGGACAGGGGGCTGGGGCCAACGTCCTGACTTTC. Translated, it gives CASSERPGGQGAGANVLTF. This sequence joins TRBV7-8 and TRBJ2-6, with 11 bases identical to TRBD1. V lost 5 bases and J lost 2; bases outside the gene matches: 11. The CDR3 contains 19 residues. Germline V CDR1 and CDR2: SGHVS, FQNEAQ.

This CDR3 reads CASSPPPWRDWAEAFF. As DNA, the CDR3 is TGCGCCAGCAGCCCCCCACCCTGGAGAGACTGGGCTGAAGCTTTCTTT. The chain is built from TRBV10-2 and TRBJ1-1, with D unclear. The CDR3 length is 16 residues. CDR1 is WSHSY, CDR2 SAAADI, per germline. V was pared by 6 bases and J by 6 bases, with 23 bases between.

This clonotype was counted at least ten times. V and J are TRBV20-1 and TRBJ2-3; D ambiguous. The CDR3 totals 13 residues. The V gene lost 6 bases and the J gene lost 0 bases, with 10 bases spanning the gap. Germline V gene data show CDR1 as DFQATT and CDR2 as SNEGSKA (reference sequence). CDR3 protein: CSAPQSSTDTQYF. CDR3 bases: TGCAGTGCCCCTCAATCTAGCACAGATACGCAGTATTTT.

The chain carries TRBV7-9 and TRBJ2-1; 11 bases align to TRBD2. The V gene's germline CDR1 is SEHNR and CDR2 FQNEAQ (reference sequence). V trimming: 0 bases; J trimming: 6 bases; junction bases outside the gene matches: 10. The CDR3 is 18 residues long. CDR3 sequence: CASSLARDSGRALNEQFF. CDR3 sequence (DNA): TGTGCCAGCAGCTTAGCGCGAGATAGCGGGAGGGCCCTCAATGAGCAGTTCTTC.

This clonotype occurred a few times. J is TRBJ2-2 and V is TRBV20-1, with unresolved D. Germline V gives CDR1 DFQATT, CDR2 SNEGSKA (reference sequence). Between the trimmed V and J ends, which lost 0 bases and 5 bases, there was a span of 7 bases. The CDR3 is 13 amino acids. The CDR3 here is CSAREIVTGELFF. CDR3 coding DNA: TGCAGTGCTAGAGAAATAGTGACCGGGGAGCTGTTTTTT.

This clonotype was observed many times. The chain employs TRBV20-1 and TRBJ2-7; TRBD2 matches 12 bases. Germline values: CDR1 DFQATT, CDR2 SNEGSKA (reference sequence). This CDR3 region has 15 residues. V shed 4 bases and J 7 bases; nucleotides not matched to a gene: 11. In DNA form, the CDR3 reads TGCAGTGCTACGACTACGACTAGCGGGAGTGATGAGCAGTACTTC. This encodes CSATTTTSGSDEQYF.

This chain connects TRBV12-3 or TRBV12-4 to TRBJ2-2; no reliable D call. There are 11 residues in the CDR3. Deletions cut 7 bases from V and 4 bases from J, with 4 bases between. CDR3 loop: CASTRTGELFF. The CDR3 DNA reads as TGTGCCAGCACCCGCACCGGGGAGCTGTTTTTT.

V gene TRBV29-1 combines with J gene TRBJ2-1; no clear D. Looked up from germline, CDR1 is SQVTM and CDR2 is ANQGSEA. Trimming removed 4 bases at V and 5 bases at J, with 15 bases between. The CDR3 is made up of 14 amino acids. The CDR3 nucleotides are TGCAGCGTTGGGACCCTGAGCGTCCACAATGAGCAGTTCTTC. It yields the protein CSVGTLSVHNEQFF.

This chain links TRBV7-9 with TRBJ2-7; 10 bases are shared with TRBD2. Germline values: CDR1 SEHNR, CDR2 FQNEAQ (reference sequence). The trim removed 3 bases at V and 6 bases at J, leaving 11 bases unmatched. The length of the CDR3 is 16 residues. The CDR3 is CASSLGSGRADGEQYF. In nucleotides, the CDR3 is TGTGCCAGCAGCTTGGGCAGCGGGAGGGCTGATGGCGAGCAGTACTTC.